This TCR beta chain was found in a study of shared T cell receptors in the human thymus. The table came from immunoSEQ multiplex PCR; TCRdb's copy has only in-frame clones and leaves some out. The sample lists 700,000 or so clones, over 75% occurring once. The CDR3 totals 18 residues. V was pared by 4 bases and J by 3 bases, with 13 bases of the junction left unmatched. The V gene's germline CDR1 is SEHNR and CDR2 FQNEAQ (reference sequence). Another study also made use of these data, one on human thymus T cells. That publication notes: Thymus tissue was removed during corrective cardiac surgery.

The chain combines TRBV7-9 with TRBJ2-1, with 9 bases lining up with TRBD2. The sample was thymocytes. This receptor was taken from a girl less than two years old with a congenital heart defect. DNA for the CDR3: TGTGCCAGCAGCTCACCATCTAGCGGGGACGGTGACTACAATGAGCAGTTCTTC. As protein: CASSSPSSGDGDYNEQFF.